This T cell receptor beta chain was sequenced in a study of shared clonotypes between healthy human individuals. Whole-study findings and limits: It was the non-shared clonotypes that had lower generation probabilities than clonotypes shared by all four donors. Around 4.9% of naive CD4 clonotypes were shared across several donors. Compared with memory subsets, naive subsets generally had larger estimated richness.

Remarks on this clone: As yet, its antigen is unknown.

V shed 7 bases and J shed 13 bases, with 17 bases lying between them. CDR1 and CDR2 from the germline V gene are SGHTA and FQGNSA. The CDR3 totals 12 residues. Sequencing used immunoSEQ multiplex PCR; TCRdb keeps in-frame clones, though not all of them. The sample contains 1,400,000 or so clones, around 98.5% of which appear only once. In the CD4+ fraction, cells were divided into CD45RA+ naive and CD45RA-negative memory subsets. Specimen: naive CD4+ T cells sorted from blood. The subset was: CD45RA+ positively selected. The sequence was collected from a man aged 25 to 45 in good health. The chain employs TRBV7-2 and TRBJ2-1; D is perhaps TRBD1 or TRBD2 (7 bases each). The CDR3 spells CASTQGGDSQFF. In nucleotides, the CDR3 is TGTGCCAGCACTCAGGGGGGGGACAGCCAGTTCTTC.